These 20 T cell receptor beta chains were sequenced from one sample in a study of blood T cell repertoires in COVID-19. The table came from immunoSEQ multiplex PCR; TCRdb's copy has only in-frame clones and leaves some out. The table records more than 100,000 clones, about 86% of them present only once. Sample: peripheral blood. These TCRs come from a human donor in a cohort sampled during active COVID-19.

The V and J genes are TRBV7-9 and TRBJ2-7, with a weak D call TRBD2 (6 bases). This CDR3 comprises 14 residues. Germline V gene lookup returns CDR1 SEHNR and CDR2 FQNEAQ (reference sequence). Trimming stripped 5 bases from V and 3 bases from J, with 14 bases between. The CDR3 bases are TGTGCCAGCAGCCTCCAGGGAGGTCACTACGAGCAGTACTTC. It translates to CASSLQGGHYEQYF.

The V gene is TRBV3-1 (or the pseudogene TRBV3-2), the J gene TRBJ2-1; a possible D gene is TRBD1 (5 bases). Per germline, CDR1 LGHDT and CDR2 YNNKEL (reference sequence). V dropped 0 bases and J dropped 7 bases, with 10 bases sitting between them. CDR3 length equals 14 residues. CDR3 coding DNA: TGTGCCAGCAGCCAAGATTATTACAGGAATGAGCAGTTCTTC. This encodes CASSQDYYRNEQFF.

V usage is TRBV15 and J usage is TRBJ1-1, with TRBD1 matching 8 bases. This CDR3 has 12 residues. The V and J ends lost 11 bases and 1 base, in that order; junction bases with no gene match: 3. The germline V gene encodes CDR1 LNHNV and CDR2 YYDKDF (reference sequence). CDR3 protein: CAAGTGNTEAFF. The CDR3 DNA reads TGTGCCGCCGGGACAGGGAACACTGAAGCTTTCTTT.

This chain uses TRBV7-2 with TRBJ2-1, with D possibly matching TRBD2 (6 bases). Per the germline V gene, CDR1 is SGHTA and CDR2 is FQGNSA. This CDR3 contains 16 residues. V lost 5 bases and J 7 bases, leaving 21 bases between the germline ends. The CDR3 DNA is TGTGCCAGCAGCAGCATGCGACTAGGTAGTGGTAATGAGCAGTTCTTC. Its translation: CASSSMRLGSGNEQFF.

The chain is built from TRBV7-2 and TRBJ2-3; tentative D call: TRBD1 (6 bases). V was clipped by 4 bases and J by 1 base, with 12 bases between them. The CDR3 sequence is 15 residues long. The germline gives CDR1 SGHTA, CDR2 FQGNSA. The CDR3 coding sequence is TGTGCCAGCAGCTCCGTGGGGGCCGGCACAGATACGCAGTATTTT. Its protein is CASSSVGAGTDTQYF.

In its sample, this clone was seen once. The chain joins TRBV30 to TRBJ1-3; 7 bases match TRBD1. Germline assignment: CDR1 GTSNPN and CDR2 SVGIG (reference sequence). V shed 2 bases and J 0 bases; nucleotides not matched to a gene: 16. This CDR3 region has 19 residues. For the CDR3, the DNA is TGTGCCTGGAGTCCCGTCCTCCCTGGACAGGCTTTCTCTGGAAACACCATATATTTT. Its protein is CAWSPVLPGQAFSGNTIYF.

This clone was seen only once. V usage is TRBV19 and J usage is TRBJ1-2, with TRBD1 matching over 7 bases. Germline CDR1 and CDR2: LNHDA and SQIVND (reference sequence). The CDR3 is made up of 17 amino acids. Trimming at V came to 0 bases and at J to 3 bases, leaving 10 bases not matched to a gene. CDR3 nucleotides: TGTGCCAGTAGTATAGATCCATGGACAGGCCGCGACTATGGCTACACCTTC. Protein: CASSIDPWTGRDYGYTF. The full variable domain, its missing parts supplied by reference TRBV19 and TRBJ1-2, is DGGITQSPKYLFRKEGQNVTLSCEQNLNHDAMYWYRQDPGQGLRLIYYSQIVNDFQKGDIAEGYSVSREKKESFPLTVTSAQKNPTAFYLCASSIDPWTGRDYGYTFGSGTRLTVV.

The V gene is TRBV30, the J gene TRBJ1-6; D is unresolved. CDR3 length: 14 amino acids. V dropped 0 bases and J dropped 6 bases, with 9 bases sitting between them. Germline V gives CDR1 GTSNPN, CDR2 SVGIG (reference sequence). DNA for the CDR3: TGTGCCTGGAGTGTCTCGGGGTCTAATTCACCCCTCCACTTT. It encodes CAWSVSGSNSPLHF.

The chain links TRBV7-9 to TRBJ1-5; no clear D. The germline V and J ends were trimmed by 3 bases and 6 bases, with 9 bases remaining between them. Germline loops: CDR1 SEHNR, CDR2 FQNEAQ (reference sequence). This CDR3 spans 13 amino acids. CDR3 in amino acids: CASSFGEPQPQHF. CDR3 DNA sequence: TGTGCCAGCAGCTTCGGGGAGCCTCAGCCCCAGCATTTT.

This chain joins TRBV18 and TRBJ1-3; 7 nucleotides align to TRBD1. This CDR3 has 14 residues. With 7 bases clipped from V and 0 bases from J, the junction kept 3 bases outside the gene matches. Germline V gives CDR1 KGHSH, CDR2 LQKENI. The CDR3 region is CASWTGASGNTIYF. The CDR3 coding sequence is TGTGCCAGCTGGACAGGTGCCTCTGGAAACACCATATATTTT.

The V gene is TRBV4-1, the J gene TRBJ2-1; a weak D match, TRBD2 (5 bases). V was shortened by 4 bases and J by 1 base, with 14 bases between the two germline ends. Germline CDR1 reads MGHRA; CDR2 reads YSYEKL. The CDR3 length is 16 residues. The CDR3 protein is CASSPRGSESYNEQFF. CDR3 coding DNA: TGCGCCAGCAGCCCCCGGGGTAGCGAGTCCTACAATGAGCAGTTCTTC.

V gene TRBV7-9 combines with J gene TRBJ2-2, with 8 bases matching TRBD2. This CDR3 is built from 16 residues. Germline V gene data show CDR1 as SEHNR and CDR2 as FQNEAQ (reference sequence). V shed 5 bases and J 4 bases; nucleotides not matched to a gene: 9. In nucleotides, the CDR3 is TGTGCCAGCAGCCCCAGGACTAGCTTGGGCACCGGGGAGCTGTTTTTT. Translating it yields CASSPRTSLGTGELFF.

The rearrangement links TRBV19 to TRBJ2-7, with a possible D match to TRBD1 (5 bases). The CDR3 sequence is 15 residues long. Germline CDR1 and CDR2: LNHDA and SQIVND (reference sequence). The V end was cut by 4 bases, the J end by 3 bases, with 16 bases between. The CDR3 DNA is TGTGCCAGTAGTACGGCCCTGGGGCCTGGCTACGAGCAGTACTTC. Protein sequence: CASSTALGPGYEQYF.

This sequence joins TRBV7-9 and TRBJ1-6; D perhaps matches TRBD1 (5 bases). Germline CDR1 SEHNR, CDR2 FQNEAQ (reference sequence). Trimming took off 5 bases at V and 4 bases at J, with 12 bases between the two ends. The CDR3 is 15 residues long. The CDR3 DNA is TGTGCCAGCAGCCTACGGACACCTTATAATTCACCCCTCCACTTT. This gives the protein CASSLRTPYNSPLHF.

The V call is TRBV4-1, the J call TRBJ1-2; D is possibly TRBD1 (5 bases). The germline V gene has CDR1 MGHRA and CDR2 YSYEKL. This CDR3 spans 16 amino acids. Trimming took off 1 base at V and 7 bases at J, with 19 bases between the two ends. CDR3 residues: CASSQGSLGQGGGYTF. CDR3 DNA sequence: TGCGCCAGCAGCCAAGGTAGCCTAGGGCAGGGTGGTGGCTACACCTTC.

The rearrangement joins TRBV10-2 to TRBJ2-1; 10 nucleotides match TRBD2. Trimming took 6 bases from V and 8 from J; bases not matched to a gene: 7. The CDR3 has 14 residues. Germline V gene lookup returns CDR1 WSHSY and CDR2 SAAADI. The CDR3 here is CASRYTSGMYEQFF. In nucleotides, the CDR3 is TGCGCCAGCAGGTATACTAGCGGGATGTATGAGCAGTTCTTC.

This clone was observed a handful of times. The rearrangement links TRBV18 to TRBJ1-3; 7 bases line up with TRBD1. CDR3 length: 15 amino acids. V was clipped by 3 bases and J by 2 bases; unmatched bases: 4. In germline, CDR1 is KGHSH, CDR2 LQKENI. The CDR3 region has the DNA TGTGCCAGCTCACCTGCGACAGGGACTGGAAACACCATATATTTT. It is translated as CASSPATGTGNTIYF. The complete variable domain, with remaining parts taken from reference TRBV18 and TRBJ1-3, reads NAGVMQNPRHLVRRRGQEARLRCSPMKGHSHVYWYRQLPEEGLKFMVYLQKENIIDESGMPKERFSAEFPKEGPSILRIQQVVRGDSAAYFCASSPATGTGNTIYFGEGSWLTVV.

J is TRBJ1-2 and V is TRBV2; TRBD1 matches at 8 bases. The J segment lost 1 base and the V segment lost 2 bases, leaving 9 bases of the junction unmatched. Germline loops: CDR1 SNHLY, CDR2 FYNNEI. This CDR3 has 17 amino acids. CDR3 in amino acids: CASSERHMGQDNYGYTF. The CDR3 DNA is TGTGCCAGCAGTGAACGACACATGGGACAGGATAACTATGGCTACACCTTC.

The J gene is TRBJ2-5, the V gene TRBV12-3 or TRBV12-4, with TRBD2 matching over 11 bases. The J segment lost 9 bases and the V segment lost 3 bases, leaving 3 bases of the junction unmatched. This CDR3 spans 13 amino acids. The chain's CDR3 is CASSFGTSGSQYF. CDR3 nucleotides: TGTGCCAGCAGTTTTGGGACTAGCGGTTCCCAGTACTTC.

V and J are TRBV9 and TRBJ2-3; 11 nucleotides line up with TRBD2. Trimming at V came to 1 base and at J to 4 bases, leaving 2 bases not matched to a gene. In germline, CDR1 is SGDLS, CDR2 YYNGEE. The length of the CDR3 is 15 residues. CDR3 region: CASSVTSGGSDTQYF. CDR3 bases: TGTGCCAGCAGCGTAACTAGCGGGGGCTCAGATACGCAGTATTTT.